What follows describes a single T cell receptor (beta chain). Its specificity is unknown. Primers for the PCR totalled 60 Vbeta and 13 Jbeta. Sequencing used immunoSEQ multiplex PCR; TCRdb keeps in-frame clones, though not all of them. The data hold around 130,000 clones, with around 86% observed a single time. This sample was included in a study of cytomegalovirus exposure and HLA in healthy donors. On the study more broadly: Roughly 86 million unique TCRs from HLA-typed donors made up an early data release.

Overall study findings and caveats: Apart from CMV serostatus, no immune exposure information was available. The classifier reportedly diagnosed cytomegalovirus status with high specificity and sensitivity. Some highly shared sequence variants likely arose as a pipeline artifact.

After removal of 4 bases from V and 7 bases from J, the junction contained 9 bases not matched to a gene. The CDR3 loop spans 16 amino acids. CDR1 and CDR2 from the germline V gene are SGHDT and YYEEEE. The chain uses TRBV5-6 and TRBJ1-6, with 9 nucleotides matching TRBD1. Sequenced input: PBMCs. The origin of this receptor is a woman in her thirties or forties in good health and CMV-seronegative. The CDR3 is CASSNPTGGDNSPLHF. The CDR3 coding sequence is TGTGCCAGCAGCAACCCGACAGGGGGAGACAATTCACCCCTCCACTTT.